The rows below give T cell receptor beta chains drawn from one sample of a study of cytomegalovirus exposure and HLA in healthy donors. TCRdb keeps only in-frame clones here, not all; method: immunoSEQ multiplex PCR. The sample gives roughly 45,000 clones, around 56% of which show up once; approximately 5.6% is in the top ten. Material for sequencing was PBMCs. The receptors shown here come from a man aged 60-69 years in good health and CMV-seronegative. The conserved cysteine and the conserved F or W are not part of the CDR3 here.

v_gene: TRBV2
j_gene: TRBJ1-1
CDR3aa: ASSGQTEAF

v_gene: TRBV7-6
j_gene: TRBJ2-5
CDR3aa: ASSVGLVQETQY

v_gene: TRBV5-4
j_gene: TRBJ2-2
CDR3aa: ASSLKTGELF

v_gene: TRBV30
j_gene: TRBJ2-7
CDR3aa: AWRTGLDEQY

v_gene: TRBV9
j_gene: TRBJ1-1
CDR3aa: ASSVGGGTGGTEAF

v_gene: TRBV28
j_gene: TRBJ1-2
CDR3aa: ASSLLGGGYGYT

v_gene: TRBV5-6
j_gene: TRBJ1-1
CDR3aa: ASSLGGWAVNTEAF

v_gene: TRBV4-3
j_gene: TRBJ1-2
CDR3aa: ASSQDRRSEGYGYT

v_gene: TRBV2
j_gene: TRBJ2-6
CDR3aa: ASSLLSGSGANVLT

v_gene: TRBV5-6
j_gene: TRBJ1-2
CDR3aa: ASSVSVSYGYT

v_gene: TRBV27
j_gene: TRBJ2-2
CDR3aa: ASSLSYGAGELF

v_gene: TRBV19
j_gene: TRBJ1-5
CDR3aa: ASSKQGGQPQH

v_gene: TRBV18
j_gene: TRBJ1-5
CDR3aa: ASSPDRVGNQPQH

v_gene: TRBV7-2
j_gene: TRBJ1-1
CDR3aa: ASSRATGNTEAF

v_gene: TRBV5-1
j_gene: TRBJ2-7
CDR3aa: ASSLPPVYEQY

v_gene: TRBV5-1
j_gene: TRBJ2-1
CDR3aa: ASSLEGGTHNEQF

v_gene: TRBV5-1
j_gene: TRBJ1-1
CDR3aa: ASSFDGRDTEAF

v_gene: TRBV18
j_gene: TRBJ2-7
CDR3aa: ASDQGDEQY

v_gene: TRBV6-1
j_gene: TRBJ1-2
CDR3aa: ASRGGFTTLYGYT

v_gene: TRBV29-1
j_gene: TRBJ2-7
CDR3aa: SVEGHPQGNGYEQY

v_gene: TRBV6-1
j_gene: TRBJ2-5
CDR3aa: ASSENRQETQY

v_gene: TRBV6-1
j_gene: TRBJ1-5
CDR3aa: ASSAQGTGINQPQH

v_gene: TRBV11-2
j_gene: TRBJ2-5
CDR3aa: ASSLVGAGNMETQY

v_gene: TRBV6-5
j_gene: TRBJ2-7
CDR3aa: ASSYSVRQYEQY

v_gene: TRBV14
j_gene: TRBJ1-2
CDR3aa: ASSNLGYGYT

v_gene: TRBV10-3
j_gene: TRBJ1-2
CDR3aa: AISRTGNGYT

v_gene: TRBV19
j_gene: TRBJ1-2
CDR3aa: ASSIKGDGDGYT

v_gene: TRBV5-1
j_gene: TRBJ2-3
CDR3aa: ASSSRTMGSTDTQY

v_gene: TRBV30
j_gene: TRBJ2-7
CDR3aa: AWRLAGLSSYEQY

v_gene: TRBV30
j_gene: TRBJ2-3
CDR3aa: AWTEREIDTQY

v_gene: TRBV29-1
j_gene: TRBJ1-1
CDR3aa: SVRGAGSMNTEAF

v_gene: TRBV7-2
j_gene: TRBJ2-3
CDR3aa: ASSFLQPGTDTQY

v_gene: TRBV5-4
j_gene: TRBJ2-7
CDR3aa: ASSPWTGIDEQY

v_gene: TRBV6-5
j_gene: TRBJ1-4
CDR3aa: ASRPDRRGDEKLF

v_gene: TRBV5-1
j_gene: TRBJ2-3
CDR3aa: ASRLPPGDTQY

v_gene: TRBV19
j_gene: TRBJ1-1
CDR3aa: ASSPGTGFGAF

v_gene: TRBV11-2
j_gene: TRBJ2-5
CDR3aa: ASSRGPEETQY

v_gene: TRBV6-1
j_gene: TRBJ1-5
CDR3aa: ASSIQISNQPQH

v_gene: TRBV30
j_gene: TRBJ2-7
CDR3aa: ACSQVGGSYEQY

v_gene: TRBV7-8
j_gene: TRBJ2-2
CDR3aa: ASSLFRGRDTGELF

v_gene: TRBV7-8
j_gene: TRBJ2-1
CDR3aa: ASSPTTSYNEQF

v_gene: TRBV7-6
j_gene: TRBJ1-1
CDR3aa: ASSLEPAAGAEAF

v_gene: TRBV5-1
j_gene: TRBJ1-4
CDR3aa: ASSRQATNEKLF

v_gene: TRBV6-5
j_gene: TRBJ1-2
CDR3aa: ASNKQGYDGYT

v_gene: TRBV5-1
j_gene: TRBJ2-1
CDR3aa: ASSLESAPHNEQF

v_gene: TRBV30
j_gene: TRBJ2-7
CDR3aa: AWGAGRLREQY

v_gene: TRBV6-5
j_gene: TRBJ1-2
CDR3aa: ASSYLDRDGYT

v_gene: TRBV28
j_gene: TRBJ1-2
CDR3aa: ASSPLRTGIDGYT

v_gene: TRBV7-8
j_gene: TRBJ2-5
CDR3aa: ASSLETGGLRLETQY

v_gene: TRBV11-3
j_gene: TRBJ2-1
CDR3aa: ASSLGAGSYNEQF

v_gene: TRBV5-4
j_gene: TRBJ2-4
CDR3aa: ASSVQPVHIQY

v_gene: TRBV28
j_gene: TRBJ2-7
CDR3aa: ASSLRRDYEQY

v_gene: TRBV10-2
j_gene: TRBJ2-5
CDR3aa: ASSVIQETQY

v_gene: TRBV30
j_gene: TRBJ2-7
CDR3aa: AWSDYRLAYEQY

v_gene: TRBV7-7
j_gene: TRBJ2-3
CDR3aa: ASSSGQGGPPDTQY

v_gene: TRBV6-5
j_gene: TRBJ2-1
CDR3aa: ASSSSGRAYNEQF

v_gene: TRBV7-9
j_gene: TRBJ2-5
CDR3aa: ASSLDRGQETQY

v_gene: TRBV11-2
j_gene: TRBJ1-5
CDR3aa: ASSPSVNQPQH